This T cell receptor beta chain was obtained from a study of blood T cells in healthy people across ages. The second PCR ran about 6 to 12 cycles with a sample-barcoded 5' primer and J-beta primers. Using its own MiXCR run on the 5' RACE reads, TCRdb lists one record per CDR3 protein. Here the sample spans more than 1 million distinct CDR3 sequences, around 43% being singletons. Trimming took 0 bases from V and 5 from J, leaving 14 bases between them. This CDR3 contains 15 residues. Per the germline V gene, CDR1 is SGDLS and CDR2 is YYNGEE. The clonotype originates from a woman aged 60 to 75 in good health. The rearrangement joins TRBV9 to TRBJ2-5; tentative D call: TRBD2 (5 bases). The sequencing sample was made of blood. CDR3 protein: CASSVASRGLETQYF. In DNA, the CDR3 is TGTGCCAGCAGCGTAGCATCGAGAGGGTTGGAGACCCAGTACTTC. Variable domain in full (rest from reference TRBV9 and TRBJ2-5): DSGVTQTPKHLITATGQRVTLRCSPRSGDLSVYWYQQSLDQGLQFLIQYYNGEERAKGNILERFSAQQFPDLHSELNLSSLELGDSALYFCASSVASRGLETQYFGPGTRLLVL.